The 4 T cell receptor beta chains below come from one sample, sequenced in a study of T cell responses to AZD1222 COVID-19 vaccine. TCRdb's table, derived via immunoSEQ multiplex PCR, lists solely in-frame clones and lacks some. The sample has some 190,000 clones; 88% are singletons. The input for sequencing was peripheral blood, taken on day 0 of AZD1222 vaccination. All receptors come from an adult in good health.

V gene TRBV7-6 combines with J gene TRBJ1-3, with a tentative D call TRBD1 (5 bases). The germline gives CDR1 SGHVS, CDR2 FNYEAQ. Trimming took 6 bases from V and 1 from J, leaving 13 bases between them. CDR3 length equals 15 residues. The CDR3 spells CASSPGTASGNTIYF. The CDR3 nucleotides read TGTGCCAGCAGTCCCGGGACGGCATCTGGAAACACCATATATTTT.

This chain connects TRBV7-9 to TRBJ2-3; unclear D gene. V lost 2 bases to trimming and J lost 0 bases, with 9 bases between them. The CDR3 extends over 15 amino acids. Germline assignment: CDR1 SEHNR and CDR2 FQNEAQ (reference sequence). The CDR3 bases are TGTGCCAGCAGCTTACGCAGAACTAGCACAGATACGCAGTATTTT. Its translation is CASSLRRTSTDTQYF. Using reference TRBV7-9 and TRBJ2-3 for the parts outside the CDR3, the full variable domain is DTGVSQNPRHKITKRGQNVTFRCDPISEHNRLYWYRQTLGQGPEFLTYFQNEAQLEKSRLLSDRFSAERPKGSFSTLEIQRTEQGDSAMYLCASSLRRTSTDTQYFGPGTRLTVL.

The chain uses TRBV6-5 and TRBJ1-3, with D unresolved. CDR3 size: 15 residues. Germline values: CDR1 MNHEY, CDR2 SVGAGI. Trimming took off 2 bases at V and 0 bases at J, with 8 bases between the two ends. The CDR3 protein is CASSYVGLSGNTIYF. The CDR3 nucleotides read TGTGCCAGCAGTTACGTCGGGCTCTCTGGAAACACCATATATTTT.

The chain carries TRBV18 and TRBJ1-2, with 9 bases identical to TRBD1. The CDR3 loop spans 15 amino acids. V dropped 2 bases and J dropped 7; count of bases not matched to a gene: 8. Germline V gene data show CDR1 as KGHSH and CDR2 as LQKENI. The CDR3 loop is CASSPAQTGGSGYTF. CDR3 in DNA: TGTGCCAGCTCACCAGCCCAAACAGGGGGCTCTGGCTACACCTTC.